These 18 T cell receptor beta chains were sequenced from one sample in a study of T cell responses to AZD1222 COVID-19 vaccine. Here immunoSEQ multiplex PCR was the method, and the copy in TCRdb shows in-frame clones only, minus some. The sample has about 150,000 clones; about 92% are singletons. This material consisted of peripheral blood, taken on day 0 of AZD1222 vaccination. These receptors were taken from an adult in good health.

The chain links TRBV6-5 to TRBJ1-1; D is unclear. V was trimmed by 2 bases and J by 7 bases, leaving 5 bases between them. CDR3 length: 11 amino acids. The germline gives CDR1 MNHEY, CDR2 SVGAGI. The CDR3, as DNA: TGTGCCAGCAGTTACAGGTTTGAAGCTTTCTTT. Residues: CASSYRFEAFF.

This chain uses TRBV7-3 with TRBJ2-7; 8 positions match TRBD1. The CDR3 consists of 16 residues. V lost 2 bases, J lost 3 bases, and 9 bases stayed unmatched. Germline V gene lookup returns CDR1 SGHTA and CDR2 FQGTGA. The CDR3 DNA follows: TGTGCCAGCAGCTTAGGACACACAGGGGGAAACTACGAGCAGTACTTC. Translated: CASSLGHTGGNYEQYF.

The V call is TRBV4-3, the J call TRBJ2-3, with D uncertain. There are 13 residues in the CDR3. V was pared by 0 bases and J by 4 bases, with 5 bases between. Germline CDR1 reads LGHNA; CDR2 reads YSLEER. CDR3 in amino acids: CASSQEWADTQYF. The CDR3 coding sequence is TGCGCCAGCAGCCAAGAATGGGCAGATACGCAGTATTTT.

The J gene is TRBJ2-2, the V gene TRBV18, with TRBD1 matching 9 bases. J gave up 4 bases and V 2 bases, and 5 bases lay outside the gene matches. CDR1 and CDR2 from the germline V gene are KGHSH and LQKENI. The CDR3 is made up of 16 amino acids. CDR3 protein: CASSPLGTGSTGELFF. The CDR3 bases are TGTGCCAGCTCACCATTAGGGACAGGGTCCACCGGGGAGCTGTTTTTT.

With regard to this clone: Within the sample, other DNA sequences also encode this same CDR3. The V and J genes are TRBV18 and TRBJ1-5; D ambiguous. V was clipped by 2 bases and J by 3 bases, with 5 bases between them. This CDR3 has 13 residues. Germline V gene sequence: CDR1 KGHSH, CDR2 LQKENI. The CDR3: CASSPGNNQPQHF. Written as DNA, the CDR3 is TGTGCCAGCTCACCAGGAAACAATCAGCCCCAGCATTTT.

The J gene is TRBJ1-6, the V gene TRBV27; TRBD1 matches 9 bases. The V segment lost 8 bases and the J segment 7 bases; nucleotides outside the gene matches: 0. Germline CDR1 is MNHEY and CDR2 is SMNVEV (reference sequence). This CDR3 spans 12 amino acids. In nucleotides, the CDR3 is TGTGCCAGCGGACAGGGGAATTCACCCCTCCACTTT. Protein sequence: CASGQGNSPLHF.

CDR3 amino acids: CASSIWTGGEDGYTF. CDR3 sequence (DNA): TGTGCCAGTAGTATTTGGACCGGCGGGGAAGATGGCTACACCTTC. The V and J genes are TRBV19 and TRBJ1-2; D call uncertain. The germline CDR1 and CDR2 sequences are LNHDA and SQIVND (reference sequence). The V end lost 3 bases, the J end lost 6 bases, and 17 bases lay between the germline ends. The CDR3 length is 15 residues. The full variable domain, rest sourced from reference TRBV19 and TRBJ1-2, is DGGITQSPKYLFRKEGQNVTLSCEQNLNHDAMYWYRQDPGQGLRLIYYSQIVNDFQKGDIAEGYSVSREKKESFPLTVTSAQKNPTAFYLCASSIWTGGEDGYTFGSGTRLTVV.

V and J are TRBV6-4 and TRBJ1-2; 8 bases fit TRBD1. V shed 4 bases, J shed 7 bases, and the junction held 5 bases outside the gene matches. This CDR3 is 13 amino acids long. Germline V gene data show CDR1 as MRHNA and CDR2 as SNTAGT. This CDR3 is CASSGQGAGGYTF. The CDR3 DNA is TGTGCCAGCAGTGGCCAGGGGGCTGGTGGCTACACCTTC.

This clone appeared once. The CDR3 sequence: CASSLDPGGAQYF. The CDR3 DNA reads TGCGCCAGCAGCTTGGATCCAGGGGGCGCGCAGTATTTT. This chain uses TRBV5-1 with TRBJ2-3, with 8 bases aligning to TRBD1. V shed 0 bases, J shed 10 bases, and the junction held 4 bases outside the gene matches. CDR1 SGHRS and CDR2 YFSETQ come from the germline V gene. CDR3 size: 13 residues.

Points on this clone: It is unclear where the CDR3 begins or ends on the DNA, so no DNA is shown, and the CDR3 is as TCRdb lists it. This sequence joins TRBV16 and TRBJ1-4; the table gives TRBD1 as D, unverified against the DNA. The CDR3 length is 15 residues, termini included. Germline V gene sequence: CDR1 KGHSY, CDR2 FQNENV. The CDR3 region is CASSLWTRVNEKLFF.

This sequence joins TRBV5-1 and TRBJ1-5; no clear D gene. V lost 0 bases to trimming and J lost 0 bases, with 7 bases between them. This CDR3 is 15 amino acids long. Germline V gene data show CDR1 as SGHRS and CDR2 as YFSETQ. CDR3 region: CASSLGGYSNQPQHF. CDR3 nucleotides: TGCGCCAGCAGCTTGGGGGGATATAGCAATCAGCCCCAGCATTTT.

The rearrangement joins TRBV30 to TRBJ1-5; perhaps TRBD1 as D (6 bases). The germline V and J ends were trimmed by 1 base and 2 bases, with 6 bases remaining between them. This CDR3 is built from 13 residues. CDR1 and CDR2 (germline): GTSNPN, SVGIG (reference sequence). Here the CDR3 DNA reads TGTGCCTGGAGTGGACAGGGCAATCAGCCCCAGCATTTT. Encoded protein: CAWSGQGNQPQHF. Full variable domain (remainder filled in from reference TRBV30 and TRBJ1-5): SQTIHQWPATLVQPVGSPLSLECTVEGTSNPNLYWYRQAAGRGLQLLFYSVGIGQISSEVPQNLSASRPQDRQFILSSKKLLLSDSGFYLCAWSGQGNQPQHFGDGTRLSIL.

The chain combines TRBV19 with TRBJ2-2, with D possibly being TRBD1 (6 bases). This CDR3 region has 14 residues. The germline V gene encodes CDR1 LNHDA and CDR2 SQIVND (reference sequence). V lost 6 bases to trimming and J lost 5 bases, with 13 bases between them. CDR3: CASRRGSGTGELFF. DNA for the CDR3: TGTGCCAGTAGGAGGGGGTCGGGGACCGGGGAGCTGTTTTTT. Drawing the rest from reference TRBV19 and TRBJ2-2, the complete variable domain is DGGITQSPKYLFRKEGQNVTLSCEQNLNHDAMYWYRQDPGQGLRLIYYSQIVNDFQKGDIAEGYSVSREKKESFPLTVTSAQKNPTAFYLCASRRGSGTGELFFGEGSRLTVL.

The V call is TRBV5-3, the J call TRBJ1-4, with D possibly TRBD1 on 6 matching bases. TRBV5-3 belongs to the ORF category, with a function that is uncertain. V was cut by 6 bases and J by 8 bases, with 17 bases left in between. CDR3 length: 14 residues. This CDR3 is CARITTGFREKLFF. The CDR3 DNA reads as TGTGCCAGAATAACAACAGGGTTCAGGGAAAAACTGTTTTTT.

The chain carries TRBV11-3 and TRBJ2-2; 8 bases are a match to TRBD2. With V trimmed by 8 bases and J by 0 bases, 5 bases remained unmatched. The CDR3 contains 15 residues. The V gene's germline CDR1 is SGHNT and CDR2 YENEEA. CDR3: CASRGGVPNTGELFF. The CDR3 DNA is TGTGCCAGCCGGGGGGGAGTTCCGAACACCGGGGAGCTGTTTTTT.

The gene calls are TRBV7-6 and TRBJ2-3; D possibly corresponds to TRBD1 (6 bases). V gave up 3 bases and J gave up 7 bases, with 11 bases separating them. Germline lookup yields CDR1 SGHVS and CDR2 FNYEAQ. This CDR3 spans 13 amino acids. The DNA of the CDR3 is TGTGCCAGCAGCTTGCCCGGGACACATACGCAGTATTTT. Its protein product is CASSLPGTHTQYF.

The rearrangement links TRBV5-1 to TRBJ1-5; D call uncertain. Germline V gene data show CDR1 as SGHRS and CDR2 as YFSETQ. The CDR3 covers 13 residues. Trimming cost V 2 bases and J 1 base, with 4 bases left between them. The CDR3 spells CASSFNSNQPQHF. The CDR3, as DNA: TGCGCCAGCAGCTTTAACAGCAATCAGCCCCAGCATTTT.

The rearrangement links TRBV19 to TRBJ2-5; D call uncertain. The germline V gene encodes CDR1 LNHDA and CDR2 SQIVND (reference sequence). The CDR3 totals 13 residues. V was clipped by 3 bases and J by 1 base, with 6 bases between them. DNA for the CDR3: TGTGCCAGTAGTATCGTCCCCCAAGAGACCCAGTACTTC. This sequence encodes CASSIVPQETQYF.